A selection of T cell receptor beta chains follows, all from one sample in a study of blood T cell repertoires in COVID-19. Repertoires were generated with immunoSEQ multiplex PCR, while TCRdb's copy carries only in-frame clones and drops some. The table has some 260,000 clones, 82% seen once. The sample taken for sequencing was peripheral blood. These TCRs come from a woman over 75 with active or convalescent COVID-19. Each CDR3 is given with its conserved first and last residue. The D gene is left open where the match is weak. A row's size may be missing; if present it is once, few, many or a size class.

CDR3: CASRDRGKGYGYTF; DNA: TGTGCCAGCAGGGACAGGGGAAAGGGGTATGGCTACACCTTC; D: TRBD1; V: TRBV6-4; size: .; J: TRBJ1-2
CDR3: CASSLSPGSYGYTF; DNA: TGTGCCAGCAGCTTATCTCCAGGCTCCTATGGCTACACCTTC; D: .; V: TRBV7-9; size: .; J: TRBJ1-2
CDR3: CASSQEQGSYEQYF; DNA: TGTGCCAGCAGCCAAGAGCAGGGCTCCTACGAGCAGTACTTC; D: .; V: TRBV3-1/TRBV3-2; size: .; J: TRBJ2-7
CDR3: CATTPGQGGGEQFF; DNA: TGTGCCACCACGCCGGGACAGGGAGGTGGTGAGCAGTTCTTC; D: TRBD1; V: TRBV24-1; size: .; J: TRBJ2-1
CDR3: CASSFGGPSGNQFF; DNA: TGTGCCAGCAGTTTCGGTGGGCCTAGCGGGAATCAGTTCTTC; D: TRBD2; V: TRBV27; size: .; J: TRBJ2-1
CDR3: CASSVGLAGDNEQFF; DNA: TGTGCCAGCAGCGTGGGACTAGCGGGAGATAATGAGCAGTTCTTC; D: TRBD2; V: TRBV7-9; size: .; J: TRBJ2-1
CDR3: CASRARGYGYTF; DNA: TGTGCCAGCAGAGCCAGGGGCTATGGCTACACCTTC; D: .; V: TRBV28; size: .; J: TRBJ1-2
CDR3: CATSRGQTGAFTEAFF; DNA: TGTGCCACCAGCAGAGGTCAGACAGGGGCTTTCACTGAAGCTTTCTTT; D: TRBD1; V: TRBV15; size: .; J: TRBJ1-1
CDR3: CSARDPPRDTF; DNA: TGCAGTGCTAGAGATCCCCCCAGGGACACCTTC; D: .; V: TRBV20-1; size: .; J: TRBJ1-2
CDR3: CASSQMSGYAEAFF; DNA: TGCGCCAGCAGCCAAATGTCAGGGTATGCTGAAGCTTTCTTT; D: .; V: TRBV5-1; size: once; J: TRBJ1-1
CDR3: CASSKGTTTNEKLFF; DNA: TGTGCCAGTAGTAAAGGGACAACAACTAATGAAAAACTGTTTTTT; D: .; V: TRBV19; size: .; J: TRBJ1-4
CDR3: CAWKGLAGGLQETQYF; DNA: TGTGCCTGGAAAGGACTAGCGGGGGGCCTCCAAGAGACCCAGTACTTC; D: TRBD2; V: TRBV30; size: .; J: TRBJ2-5
CDR3: CASSRRQGDNEKLFF; DNA: TGTGCCAGCAGCAGAAGACAGGGGGATAATGAAAAACTGTTTTTT; D: TRBD1; V: TRBV5-4; size: .; J: TRBJ1-4
CDR3: CASSRAQETQYF; DNA: TGTGCCAGCAGCCGAGCCCAAGAGACCCAGTACTTC; D: .; V: TRBV3-1/TRBV3-2; size: few; J: TRBJ2-5
CDR3: CASSTRDRDNEQFF; DNA: TGTGCCAGCAGCACCCGGGACAGAGACAATGAGCAGTTCTTC; D: TRBD1; V: TRBV5-4; size: .; J: TRBJ2-1
CDR3: CSASSGGTYEQYF; DNA: TGCAGTGCCAGTAGCGGGGGGACCTACGAGCAGTACTTC; D: TRBD2; V: TRBV20-1; size: .; J: TRBJ2-7
CDR3: CASSPRTDNSPLHF; DNA: TGTGCCAGCTCACCACGGACAGATAATTCACCCCTCCACTTT; D: .; V: TRBV18; size: .; J: TRBJ1-6
CDR3: CASSESRQGAVFF; DNA: TGTGCCAGCAGTGAGAGCCGACAGGGGGCCGTGTTCTTC; D: TRBD1; V: TRBV2; size: .; J: TRBJ2-1
CDR3: CASSWIEGNTEAFF; DNA: TGTGCCAGCAGCTGGATCGAGGGGAACACTGAAGCTTTCTTT; D: .; V: TRBV5-6; size: .; J: TRBJ1-1
CDR3: CASSDRTQQETQYF; DNA: TGTGCCAGCAGTGACCGGACACAACAAGAGACCCAGTACTTC; D: .; V: TRBV2; size: .; J: TRBJ2-5
CDR3: CASTIDRPDISNYGYTF; DNA: TGTGCCAGCACTATCGACAGGCCCGACATTTCTAACTATGGCTACACCTTC; D: .; V: TRBV2; size: few; J: TRBJ1-2
CDR3: CASSLRTAKVQPQHF; DNA: TGTGCCAGCAGCTTAAGGACAGCCAAAGTACAGCCCCAGCATTTT; D: .; V: TRBV5-6; size: .; J: TRBJ1-5
CDR3: CASSFRREGRYNEQFF; DNA: TGTGCCAGCAGCTTCCGGCGGGAGGGACGCTACAATGAGCAGTTCTTC; D: TRBD2; V: TRBV7-9; size: .; J: TRBJ2-1
CDR3: CASADRRNTGELFF; DNA: TGTGCCAGTGCTGACAGGCGGAACACCGGGGAGCTGTTTTTT; D: .; V: TRBV19; size: .; J: TRBJ2-2
CDR3: CASSQDPLTGVLTF; DNA: TGTGCCAGCAGCCAAGATCCCCTTACGGGAGTCCTGACTTTC; D: .; V: TRBV3-1/TRBV3-2; size: few; J: TRBJ2-6
CDR3: CASIKDADSFNYGYTF; DNA: TGTGCCAGCATCAAAGACGCGGACAGCTTTAACTATGGCTACACCTTC; D: .; V: TRBV6-6; size: .; J: TRBJ1-2
CDR3: CASSPSLGDTEAFF; DNA: TGTGCCAGCAGCCCTAGTCTCGGGGACACTGAAGCTTTCTTT; D: .; V: TRBV7-8; size: .; J: TRBJ1-1
CDR3: CASSFLGGQGNSPLHF; DNA: TGTGCCAGCAGCTTTTTGGGAGGACAGGGTAATTCACCCCTCCACTTT; D: TRBD1; V: TRBV11-2; size: .; J: TRBJ1-6
CDR3: CSVEGGRGSGYTF; DNA: TGCAGCGTTGAAGGGGGCAGGGGGAGTGGCTACACCTTC; D: TRBD1; V: TRBV29-1; size: few; J: TRBJ1-2
CDR3: CASSVGASPYNEQFF; DNA: TGTGCCAGCAGCGTAGGGGCTAGCCCGTACAATGAGCAGTTCTTC; D: .; V: TRBV9; size: .; J: TRBJ2-1
CDR3: CASSEEEGGGYTF; DNA: TGTGCCAGCAGTGAAGAAGAGGGAGGGGGCTACACCTTC; D: .; V: TRBV6-1; size: .; J: TRBJ1-2
CDR3: CAIRGLGQGAYEQYF; DNA: TGTGCCATCAGGGGTCTTGGGCAGGGGGCCTACGAGCAGTACTTC; D: TRBD1; V: TRBV10-3; size: .; J: TRBJ2-7
CDR3: CASSLARVVDTQYF; DNA: TGTGCCAGCAGCTTAGCGCGGGTGGTAGATACGCAGTATTTT; D: .; V: TRBV7-2; size: .; J: TRBJ2-3
CDR3: CASSLAELLASPTEQYF; DNA: TGTGCCAGCAGCTTAGCGGAACTCTTAGCGAGCCCCACCGAGCAGTACTTC; D: .; V: TRBV7-9; size: .; J: TRBJ2-7
CDR3: CASSYYYNEQFF; DNA: TGTGCCAGCAGCTATTACTACAATGAGCAGTTCTTC; D: .; V: TRBV28; size: once; J: TRBJ2-1
CDR3: CASSLGSGGAETQYF; DNA: TGCGCCAGCAGCTTGGGTAGCGGGGGGGCCGAGACCCAGTACTTC; D: TRBD2; V: TRBV5-1; size: .; J: TRBJ2-5
CDR3: CASSILAGGSEQFF; DNA: TGCGCCAGCAGCATACTAGCGGGAGGGAGTGAGCAGTTCTTC; D: TRBD2; V: TRBV5-1; size: few; J: TRBJ2-1
CDR3: CASSSHLAGGYEQFF; DNA: TGTGCCAGTAGTTCACACCTAGCGGGAGGCTATGAGCAGTTCTTC; D: TRBD2; V: TRBV19; size: once; J: TRBJ2-1
CDR3: CASSFGTGASSNYGYTF; DNA: TGTGCCAGCAGCTTTGGGACAGGGGCTAGTTCCAACTATGGCTACACCTTC; D: TRBD1; V: TRBV5-4; size: once; J: TRBJ1-2
CDR3: CASSQDSWRAQHF; DNA: TGTGCCAGCAGCCAAGATTCTTGGAGAGCCCAGCATTTT; D: .; V: TRBV4-2; size: .; J: TRBJ1-5
CDR3: CSAESGDTIYF; DNA: TGCAGTGCGGAGTCAGGGGACACCATATATTTT; D: .; V: TRBV20-1; size: few; J: TRBJ1-3
CDR3: CASSPGQGASYGYTF; DNA: TGTGCCAGCTCACCCGGACAGGGGGCTAGCTATGGCTACACCTTC; D: TRBD1; V: TRBV18; size: .; J: TRBJ1-2
CDR3: CASSPQGGSNEQFF; DNA: TGTGCCAGCTCACCCCAAGGGGGTAGTAATGAGCAGTTCTTC; D: .; V: TRBV18; size: .; J: TRBJ2-1
CDR3: CASSPGAGQPQHF; DNA: TGTGCCAGCTCACCCGGGGCGGGGCAGCCCCAGCATTTT; D: .; V: TRBV18; size: .; J: TRBJ1-5
CDR3: CASSLGGANQPQHF; DNA: TGCGCCAGCAGCTTGGGTGGGGCGAATCAGCCCCAGCATTTT; D: .; V: TRBV5-1; size: few; J: TRBJ1-5
CDR3: CASRTNLAETQYF; DNA: TGTGCCAGCAGGACAAATTTGGCAGAGACCCAGTACTTC; D: .; V: TRBV6-5; size: .; J: TRBJ2-5
CDR3: CASSSRVPNQPQHF; DNA: TGTGCCAGCAGCAGCAGGGTACCCAATCAGCCCCAGCATTTT; D: .; V: TRBV5-8; size: once; J: TRBJ1-5
CDR3: CAITREGANVLTF; DNA: TGTGCCATCACCAGGGAAGGGGCCAACGTCCTGACTTTC; D: .; V: TRBV10-3; size: .; J: TRBJ2-6
CDR3: CASSADREFSGYTF; DNA: TGTGCCAGCAGTGCCGACAGGGAGTTTAGTGGCTACACCTTC; D: TRBD1; V: TRBV25-1; size: few; J: TRBJ1-2
CDR3: CASSLVAGVADTQYF; DNA: TGTGCCAGCAGCTTAGTAGCGGGAGTCGCAGATACGCAGTATTTT; D: TRBD2; V: TRBV7-9; size: once; J: TRBJ2-3
CDR3: CATSRGTGRWYF; DNA: TGTGCCACCAGCAGAGGGACAGGGCGATGGTACTTC; D: TRBD1; V: TRBV15; size: few; J: TRBJ2-7
CDR3: CASSLASGMSTDTQYF; DNA: TGCGCCAGCAGCTTGGCCTCGGGGATGAGCACAGATACGCAGTATTTT; D: .; V: TRBV5-1; size: .; J: TRBJ2-3
CDR3: CAIKTSGEETQYF; DNA: TGTGCCATTAAGACTAGCGGGGAAGAGACCCAGTACTTC; D: TRBD2; V: TRBV10-3; size: .; J: TRBJ2-5
CDR3: CASSSHQGQGSNYGYTF; DNA: TGTGCCAGCAGTTCTCACCAAGGGCAGGGCTCGAACTATGGCTACACCTTC; D: .; V: TRBV3-1/TRBV3-2; size: .; J: TRBJ1-2
CDR3: CASSWGSNQPQHF; DNA: TGTGCCAGCAGCTGGGGCAGCAATCAGCCCCAGCATTTT; D: .; V: TRBV28; size: once; J: TRBJ1-5
CDR3: CASSELVAGDDEQFF; DNA: TGTGCCAGCAGTGAGTTGGTAGCGGGAGACGATGAGCAGTTCTTC; D: TRBD2; V: TRBV2; size: .; J: TRBJ2-1